The 19 T cell receptor beta chains below come from one sample, sequenced in a study of T cells expressing NK-cell markers. Reanalyzing the 5' RACE reads, TCRdb keeps one entry per CDR3 protein, without DNA. Here the sample table reports some 600,000 distinct CDR3 sequences. Source material: blood T cells: a sorted CD56 or NKG2C T cell subset, CD4+ or CD8+ T cells, or bulk PBMC T cells (not recorded which). The origin of the receptors is a young man in good health.

This chain links TRBV10-3 with TRBJ2-7; TCRdb's assignment of TRBD1 cannot be checked, as there is no DNA. This CDR3 has 14 amino acids. The germline CDR1 and CDR2 sequences are ENHRY and SYGVKD. CDR3: CAISGRQGANEQYF.

The chain is built from TRBV29-1 and TRBJ2-5; the TRBD1 assignment by TCRdb is unverifiable without DNA. The germline V gene has CDR1 SQVTM and CDR2 ANQGSEA. The CDR3 is 14 amino acids. The CDR3 reads CSVVPGQGKETQYF.

The CDR3 loop is CATQDRNSYNEQFF. The chain couples TRBV2 to TRBJ2-1; the TCRdb call, TRBD1, lacks DNA for checking. The germline CDR1 and CDR2 sequences are SNHLY and FYNNEI. The CDR3 sequence is 14 residues long.

The genes are TRBV6-2 or TRBV6-3 and TRBJ2-5; without DNA, the TCRdb call of TRBD1 cannot be checked. Germline assignment: CDR1 MNHEY and CDR2 SVGEGT. The CDR3 is made up of 15 amino acids. The CDR3: CASSSPKGWQETQYF.

The rearrangement joins TRBV7-2 to TRBJ2-1. The CDR3 sequence is 14 residues long. CDR1 and CDR2 (germline): SGHTA, FQGNSA. CDR3 loop: CASSLDRTANEQFF.

The rearrangement joins TRBV10-3 to TRBJ2-2; absent DNA, TCRdb's TRBD1 call cannot be checked. This CDR3 spans 16 amino acids. Germline V gives CDR1 ENHRY, CDR2 SYGVKD. The CDR3: CATISGGQTYTGELFF.

The V and J genes are TRBV3-1 and TRBJ2-1; there is no DNA to check the TCRdb D call of TRBD2. The CDR3 totals 15 residues. The V gene's germline CDR1 is LGHDT and CDR2 YNNKEL (reference sequence). The CDR3 here is CASSQLTSGSNEQFF.

The chain links TRBV7-9 to TRBJ2-7; checking the TCRdb D call of TRBD1 is not possible without DNA. Per the germline V gene, CDR1 is SEHNR and CDR2 is FQNEAQ (reference sequence). The CDR3 loop spans 16 amino acids. CDR3: CASSMTGFGTTYEQYF.

The chain couples TRBV27 to TRBJ1-6. CDR3 size: 16 residues. In germline, CDR1 is MNHEY, CDR2 SMNVEV (reference sequence). The CDR3 sequence: CASSLKDTTYNSPLHF.

The gene calls are TRBV15 and TRBJ2-5; TCRdb lists TRBD1, though no DNA is available to test this call. From germline, CDR1 is LNHNV and CDR2 YYDKDF (reference sequence). The CDR3 is made up of 14 amino acids. CDR3 sequence reads: CATSRDQGTETQYF.

The chain is built from TRBV7-8 and TRBJ2-1; TCRdb designates TRBD1, a call that cannot be tested without DNA. The CDR3 runs to 17 residues. Germline assignment: CDR1 SGHVS and CDR2 FQNEAQ. CDR3 sequence: CASSLARGDRGVNEQFF.

The gene calls are TRBV7-3 and TRBJ2-6; TCRdb proposes TRBD1, but this gene call is untestable without DNA. The CDR3 runs to 16 residues. In germline, CDR1 is SGHTA, CDR2 FQGTGA. The CDR3 loop reads CASSLRTGTGANVLTF.

V gene TRBV20-1 combines with J gene TRBJ2-3; the D call of TRBD2 rests on TCRdb alone, since no DNA is present to check it. From germline, CDR1 is DFQATT and CDR2 SNEGSKA (reference sequence). CDR3 length: 11 amino acids. The CDR3 loop reads CRVVRADTQYF.

The chain links TRBV20-1 to TRBJ2-7. The CDR3 runs 16 residues. Germline V gives CDR1 DFQATT, CDR2 SNEGSKA (reference sequence). This CDR3 reads CSARDLIGQVAYEQYF.

V usage is TRBV6-2 or TRBV6-3 and J usage is TRBJ1-5. The CDR3 consists of 15 residues. Germline values: CDR1 MNHEY, CDR2 SVGEGT. CDR3 amino acids: CASRAGRGGNQPQHF.

This sequence joins TRBV7-2 and TRBJ2-7; the D call from TCRdb, TRBD2, cannot be confirmed without DNA. The CDR3 is 15 residues long. Germline CDR1 and CDR2: SGHTA and FQGNSA. This chain's CDR3 is CASSHGGATYYEQYF.

The chain recombines TRBV11-2 with TRBJ2-1; TCRdb returns TRBD1, unconfirmable since there is no DNA. This CDR3 has 19 amino acids. CDR1 is SGHAT, CDR2 FQNNGV, per germline. CDR3 sequence reads: CASRAPGQADRRYYNEQFF.

This chain links TRBV5-1 with TRBJ1-2; TCRdb selects TRBD1, and the lack of DNA leaves this call unchecked. The germline V gene has CDR1 SGHRS and CDR2 YFSETQ. The CDR3 spans 14 residues. CDR3 loop: CASSSRTDNYGYTF.

The V and J genes are TRBV10-3 and TRBJ2-5; the D call from TCRdb, TRBD2, cannot be confirmed without DNA. The CDR3 is 14 amino acids. The V gene's germline CDR1 is ENHRY and CDR2 SYGVKD. CDR3 amino acids: CAISRSTGGKTQYF.